This TCR beta chain emerged from a study of T-cell reconstitution after alpha-beta-depleted transplantation in children. A library of TCRbeta sequences, prepared with unique molecular identifiers, was generated. One entry per CDR3 protein results from TCRdb running MiXCR on the PCR reads. The sample lists tens of thousands of distinct CDR3 sequences; roughly 46% were seen once. Details on this clonotype: What it recognizes is unknown.

Broader study findings: Newly generated T cells supplied most T-cell counts and diversity one year post-transplant. Several patients had high TCRbeta diversity at day 60; it came from surviving recipient T cells and thymic progenitors. Two months or so post-transplant, alpha-beta T cells reportedly derived from several hundred expanded graft clones.

The sample here was PBMCs, mostly from graft donor cells, taken 360 days after TCRalphabeta/CD19-depleted stem cell transplant. This TCR was recovered from a male patient under 18 who had a stem cell transplant for acute lymphoblastic leukemia, so the T cells may come from the graft donor.

CDR3 residues: CASSPAAGADTQYF. Written as DNA, the CDR3 is TGTGCCAGCAGCCCAGCCGCGGGGGCAGATACGCAGTATTTT. J is TRBJ2-3 and V is TRBV7-2, with TRBD2 matching 7 bases. The germline gives CDR1 SGHTA, CDR2 FQGNSA. V gave up 5 bases and J gave up 4 bases; unmatched junction bases: 6. CDR3 length: 14 residues.